What follows is one TCR beta chain and its context. TEMRA cells were FACS-enriched, unlike CD8+ and CD4+ T cells, which were negatively isolated. Random hexamers primed reverse transcription of about 0.5 to 1 ug RNA. Multiplex PCR with immunoSEQ amplified the TCR beta CDR3 across 54 Vbeta and 13 Jbeta. TCRdb called the immunoSEQ multiplex PCR reads again in MiXCR, with one record for every CDR3 protein. The sample consists of around 190,000 distinct CDR3 sequences, approximately 95% of them appearing once. This sample is drawn from a study of CD8 T cells in Susac syndrome. Looked up from germline, CDR1 is DFQATT and CDR2 is SNEGSKA (reference sequence). Trimming removed 6 bases at V and 6 bases at J, with 20 bases between. This CDR3 has 15 amino acids.

Sequenced material: CD8+ T cells from PBMCs. This sequence originates from a human donor with multiple sclerosis. The J gene is TRBJ2-2, the V gene TRBV20-1, with D maybe TRBD2 (6 bases). This chain's CDR3 is CSASGIAEVPGELFF. The CDR3 bases are TGCAGTGCGTCTGGCATAGCGGAAGTTCCCGGGGAGCTGTTTTTT.